This is a list of T cell receptor beta chains from one sample in a study of blood T cell repertoires in COVID-19. The data were produced by immunoSEQ multiplex PCR, yet TCRdb's version contains in-frame clones alone and is incomplete. The sample includes hundreds of thousands of clones, 65% to 85% of them seen just once. The specimen sequenced was PBMCs or T cells enriched from blood (not recorded which). The receptors shown here come from a man aged 30 to 39 with acute COVID-19. Both conserved end residues are part of each CDR3. A D gene is named only where the DNA matches it firmly. Expanded clones get a size class; other rows say once, few or many, or leave the size out.

clone_size: -; v_call: TRBV6-2/TRBV6-3; d_call: -; j_call: TRBJ1-1; cdr3_aa: CASSYTGMNTEAFF; cdr3_nt: TGTGCCAGCAGTTACACAGGCATGAACACTGAAGCTTTCTTT
clone_size: few; v_call: TRBV13; d_call: TRBD2; j_call: TRBJ2-3; cdr3_aa: CASRPRLAGIDTQYF; cdr3_nt: TGTGCCAGCAGGCCCCGACTAGCGGGGATTGATACGCAGTATTTT
clone_size: -; v_call: TRBV23-1; d_call: -; j_call: TRBJ1-2; cdr3_aa: CASERAGPYGYTF; cdr3_nt: TGCGCCAGCGAACGCGCAGGGCCCTATGGCTACACCTTC
clone_size: -; v_call: TRBV2; d_call: -; j_call: TRBJ1-5; cdr3_aa: CASSEGGRKVQPQHF; cdr3_nt: TGTGCCAGCAGTGAAGGGGGCAGGAAGGTTCAGCCCCAGCATTTT
clone_size: -; v_call: TRBV28; d_call: -; j_call: TRBJ1-2; cdr3_aa: CASSLGQGGLLVGYTF; cdr3_nt: TGTGCCAGCAGTTTAGGGCAGGGTGGTCTTTTGGTTGGCTACACCTTC
clone_size: -; v_call: TRBV7-9; d_call: TRBD1; j_call: TRBJ2-1; cdr3_aa: CASSFPGQGHYEQFF; cdr3_nt: TGTGCCAGCAGCTTCCCGGGACAGGGGCACTATGAGCAGTTCTTC
clone_size: -; v_call: TRBV9; d_call: TRBD1; j_call: TRBJ1-5; cdr3_aa: CASSAGQGSNQPQHF; cdr3_nt: TGTGCCAGCAGCGCGGGACAGGGGAGTAACCAGCCCCAGCATTTT
clone_size: -; v_call: TRBV4-2; d_call: TRBD2; j_call: TRBJ2-3; cdr3_aa: CASSQGLAGGPGDTQYF; cdr3_nt: TGTGCCAGCAGCCAAGGACTAGCGGGGGGGCCGGGGGATACGCAGTATTTT
clone_size: -; v_call: TRBV24-1; d_call: -; j_call: TRBJ2-7; cdr3_aa: CATSEPTAERSSSSYEQYF; cdr3_nt: TGTGCCACCAGTGAGCCGACAGCAGAACGGTCGTCGAGCTCCTACGAGCAGTACTTC
clone_size: -; v_call: TRBV7-9; d_call: -; j_call: TRBJ2-7; cdr3_aa: CASSLTGEQYF; cdr3_nt: TGTGCCAGCAGCTTGACAGGCGAGCAGTACTTC
clone_size: -; v_call: TRBV7-9; d_call: TRBD2; j_call: TRBJ2-2; cdr3_aa: CASSLDRGGPITGELFF; cdr3_nt: TGTGCCAGCAGCTTAGATCGGGGGGGTCCGATCACCGGGGAGCTGTTTTTT
clone_size: -; v_call: TRBV5-6; d_call: -; j_call: TRBJ2-7; cdr3_aa: CASTSGGLRGEQYF; cdr3_nt: TGTGCCAGCACTTCCGGGGGGCTAAGGGGCGAGCAGTACTTC
clone_size: -; v_call: TRBV11-1; d_call: -; j_call: TRBJ2-5; cdr3_aa: CASSPTSWGTQYF; cdr3_nt: TGTGCCAGCAGCCCGACTAGTTGGGGGACCCAGTACTTC
clone_size: -; v_call: TRBV7-2; d_call: -; j_call: TRBJ1-1; cdr3_aa: CASGPFGQQNTEAFF; cdr3_nt: TGTGCCAGCGGACCCTTCGGACAGCAGAACACTGAAGCTTTCTTT
clone_size: -; v_call: TRBV12-3/TRBV12-4; d_call: TRBD1; j_call: TRBJ2-1; cdr3_aa: CASSGTGLEQFF; cdr3_nt: TGTGCCAGCAGCGGGACAGGGCTTGAGCAGTTCTTC
clone_size: -; v_call: TRBV6-5; d_call: TRBD2; j_call: TRBJ2-3; cdr3_aa: CASTGTSAFGDTQYF; cdr3_nt: TGTGCCAGCACCGGGACTAGTGCTTTCGGAGATACGCAGTATTTT
clone_size: -; v_call: TRBV12-3/TRBV12-4; d_call: -; j_call: TRBJ1-3; cdr3_aa: CASSSGNTIYF; cdr3_nt: TGTGCCAGCAGTTCGGGAAACACCATATATTTT
clone_size: -; v_call: TRBV4-1; d_call: TRBD1; j_call: TRBJ2-5; cdr3_aa: CASSFRQGAETQYF; cdr3_nt: TGCGCCAGCAGCTTCCGACAGGGAGCGGAGACCCAGTACTTC
clone_size: -; v_call: TRBV5-1; d_call: TRBD2; j_call: TRBJ2-1; cdr3_aa: CASSSSGAYNEQFF; cdr3_nt: TGCGCCAGCAGCTCTAGCGGGGCCTACAATGAGCAGTTCTTC
clone_size: -; v_call: TRBV24-1; d_call: -; j_call: TRBJ2-5; cdr3_aa: CATSGLADQETQYF; cdr3_nt: TGTGCCACCAGTGGGTTAGCGGACCAAGAGACCCAGTACTTC
clone_size: -; v_call: TRBV5-1; d_call: TRBD2; j_call: TRBJ2-7; cdr3_aa: CASSLAAGGSYEQYF; cdr3_nt: TGCGCCAGCAGCTTGGCCGCGGGGGGCTCCTACGAGCAGTACTTC
clone_size: few; v_call: TRBV5-1; d_call: TRBD1; j_call: TRBJ1-6; cdr3_aa: CASSLLRDSSNSPLHF; cdr3_nt: TGCGCCAGCAGCTTACTCCGGGACAGCTCAAATTCACCCCTCCACTTT
clone_size: once; v_call: TRBV9; d_call: TRBD2; j_call: TRBJ2-3; cdr3_aa: CASSASYSGGSSSTDTQYF; cdr3_nt: TGTGCCAGCAGCGCATCTTATAGCGGGGGGTCCTCTAGCACAGATACGCAGTATTTT
clone_size: few; v_call: TRBV18; d_call: TRBD1; j_call: TRBJ2-3; cdr3_aa: CASSPQGAGDTQYF; cdr3_nt: TGTGCCAGCTCACCACAGGGGGCAGGAGATACGCAGTATTTT
clone_size: -; v_call: TRBV28; d_call: -; j_call: TRBJ2-5; cdr3_aa: CASSFPTGGSGTQYF; cdr3_nt: TGTGCCAGCAGTTTCCCAACGGGGGGCTCCGGGACCCAGTACTTC
clone_size: -; v_call: TRBV19; d_call: TRBD1; j_call: TRBJ1-1; cdr3_aa: CASTGQLGTEAFF; cdr3_nt: TGTGCCAGTACGGGACAGCTGGGGACTGAAGCTTTCTTT
clone_size: -; v_call: TRBV28; d_call: -; j_call: TRBJ1-1; cdr3_aa: CASTNGGKDTEAFF; cdr3_nt: TGTGCCAGCACAAACGGAGGGAAGGACACTGAAGCTTTCTTT
clone_size: few; v_call: TRBV5-4; d_call: TRBD1; j_call: TRBJ1-6; cdr3_aa: CASSSDRGNSPLHF; cdr3_nt: TGTGCCAGCAGCTCGGACAGGGGGAATTCACCCCTCCACTTT
clone_size: -; v_call: TRBV28; d_call: -; j_call: TRBJ2-3; cdr3_aa: CASSVQGTDTQYF; cdr3_nt: TGTGCCAGCAGTGTGCAGGGCACAGATACGCAGTATTTT
clone_size: few; v_call: TRBV3-1/TRBV3-2; d_call: TRBD2; j_call: TRBJ2-3; cdr3_aa: CASSLLAGGQYF; cdr3_nt: TGTGCCAGCAGTTTACTAGCGGGGGGGCAGTATTTT
clone_size: -; v_call: TRBV10-3; d_call: -; j_call: TRBJ1-6; cdr3_aa: CAISERQGSVSPLHF; cdr3_nt: TGTGCCATCAGTGAGCGGCAGGGGAGTGTCTCACCCCTCCACTTT
clone_size: -; v_call: TRBV2; d_call: TRBD2; j_call: TRBJ2-7; cdr3_aa: CASSLSGGADEQYF; cdr3_nt: TGTGCCAGCAGTCTTAGCGGGGGGGCCGACGAGCAGTACTTC
clone_size: -; v_call: TRBV29-1; d_call: -; j_call: TRBJ1-5; cdr3_aa: CSVGEGGGQPQHF; cdr3_nt: TGCAGCGTTGGGGAGGGGGGAGGACAGCCCCAGCATTTT
clone_size: -; v_call: TRBV7-3; d_call: TRBD2; j_call: TRBJ2-2; cdr3_aa: CASSPRGVDTGELFF; cdr3_nt: TGTGCCAGCAGCCCGCGGGGGGTTGACACCGGGGAGCTGTTTTTT
clone_size: -; v_call: TRBV10-1; d_call: -; j_call: TRBJ2-3; cdr3_aa: CASSESAGRTTDTQYF; cdr3_nt: TGCGCCAGCAGTGAGTCGGCAGGGAGGACCACAGATACGCAGTATTTT
clone_size: few; v_call: TRBV19; d_call: -; j_call: TRBJ1-5; cdr3_aa: CASSSSGDQPQHF; cdr3_nt: TGTGCCAGTAGTTCGAGTGGAGATCAGCCCCAGCATTTT